The rows below give T cell receptor beta chains drawn from one sample of a study of blood T cell repertoires in COVID-19. Clones were sequenced by immunoSEQ multiplex PCR, and TCRdb holds only the in-frame ones, with some missing. Among 250,000 to 350,000 clones listed, more than 85% were seen once. The sequencing sample was made of PBMCs or T cells enriched from blood (not recorded which). These receptors came from a woman in her 30s who had recovered from COVID-19. The CDR3 runs from the conserved cysteine through the conserved F or W. Each record gives: CDR3 DNA, CDR3 protein, V gene, clone size, CDR3 length, J gene, D gene. D genes are given only for firm matches. Size tells how often a clone was seen (once, few, many) or the class of an expanded clone, and some rows leave it out.

cdr3_nt: TGCGCCAGCAGCTCGAGACCTTTGACTACGAGGGCTGAAGCTTTCTTT; cdr3_aa: CASSSRPLTTRAEAFF; v_call: TRBV5-1; clone_size: -; cdr3_length: 16; j_call: TRBJ1-1; d_call: -
cdr3_nt: TGTGCCAGCCGCGGACAGGATGAATCCTATGGCTACACCTTC; cdr3_aa: CASRGQDESYGYTF; v_call: TRBV28; clone_size: -; cdr3_length: 14; j_call: TRBJ1-2; d_call: TRBD1
cdr3_nt: TGTGCCAGCAGCTTAGGTTACAGGGGTAGGGAGCAGTACTTC; cdr3_aa: CASSLGYRGREQYF; v_call: TRBV7-2; clone_size: once; cdr3_length: 14; j_call: TRBJ2-7; d_call: TRBD1
cdr3_nt: TGTGCCAGCCGCGACAGAGGCTATGGCTACACCTTC; cdr3_aa: CASRDRGYGYTF; v_call: TRBV19; clone_size: -; cdr3_length: 12; j_call: TRBJ1-2; d_call: -
cdr3_nt: TGTGCCAGCAGCTCCTCTAGCACCTACTCCTACGAGCAGTACTTC; cdr3_aa: CASSSSSTYSYEQYF; v_call: TRBV7-2; clone_size: -; cdr3_length: 15; j_call: TRBJ2-7; d_call: -
cdr3_nt: TGTGCCAGCAGTTCTCCAGGGGGATGGACTGAAGCTTTCTTT; cdr3_aa: CASSSPGGWTEAFF; v_call: TRBV6-5; clone_size: -; cdr3_length: 14; j_call: TRBJ1-1; d_call: TRBD1
cdr3_nt: TGTGCCGCAGCAGGGGCGCGGGGGGATAATTCACCCCTCCACTTT; cdr3_aa: CAAAGARGDNSPLHF; v_call: TRBV27; clone_size: -; cdr3_length: 15; j_call: TRBJ1-6; d_call: -
cdr3_nt: TGTGCCACCAGTGACAACTCCAGGGCCCTAAGCTCCTACAATGAGCAGTTCTTC; cdr3_aa: CATSDNSRALSSYNEQFF; v_call: TRBV24-1; clone_size: -; cdr3_length: 18; j_call: TRBJ2-1; d_call: -
cdr3_nt: TGCGCCAGCAGCTTGGGGACAGGGGGCAATTCACCCCTCCACTTT; cdr3_aa: CASSLGTGGNSPLHF; v_call: TRBV5-1; clone_size: -; cdr3_length: 15; j_call: TRBJ1-6; d_call: TRBD1
cdr3_nt: TGTGCCAGCAGCTCGCGGCTGGCCCAAGAGCAGTTCTTC; cdr3_aa: CASSSRLAQEQFF; v_call: TRBV7-2; clone_size: many; cdr3_length: 13; j_call: TRBJ2-1; d_call: -
cdr3_nt: TGTGCCAGCAGACGGCGGGGCTCGGGCAATCAGCCCCAGCATTTT; cdr3_aa: CASRRRGSGNQPQHF; v_call: TRBV27; clone_size: -; cdr3_length: 15; j_call: TRBJ1-5; d_call: -
cdr3_nt: TGTGCCAGTAGTATAAATTATCTTGGGACAAACTACGAGCAGTACTTC; cdr3_aa: CASSINYLGTNYEQYF; v_call: TRBV19; clone_size: few; cdr3_length: 16; j_call: TRBJ2-7; d_call: -
cdr3_nt: TGTGCCAGCAGCTTCGACAGGGGGGCTTATGGCTACACCTTC; cdr3_aa: CASSFDRGAYGYTF; v_call: TRBV11-2; clone_size: -; cdr3_length: 14; j_call: TRBJ1-2; d_call: TRBD1
cdr3_nt: TGCGCCAGCAGTGAGTCGAGGCCCACAGATACGCAGTATTTT; cdr3_aa: CASSESRPTDTQYF; v_call: TRBV10-2; clone_size: -; cdr3_length: 14; j_call: TRBJ2-3; d_call: -